Listed below are T cell receptor beta chains from one sample, sequenced in a study of blood T cell repertoires in COVID-19. Here immunoSEQ multiplex PCR was the method, and the copy in TCRdb shows in-frame clones only, minus some. Here the sample spans under 300,000 clones, approximately 90% being singletons. What was sequenced was PBMCs or T cells enriched from blood (not recorded which). The source is a man aged 35 to 55 who had recovered from COVID-19. CDR3s leave out the opening cysteine and the closing phenylalanine or tryptophan. For some rows the clone size is stated as once, few or many, or as a class when expanded; others skip it.

j_gene	v_gene	abundance	CDR3aa
TRBJ1-2	TRBV6-1	NA	ASSEDGTPNYGYT
TRBJ1-5	TRBV27	NA	ASSPQWGPKNLGNQPQH
TRBJ1-2	TRBV7-3	few	ASSQTGGFGYT
TRBJ1-1	TRBV9	NA	ASSSGHMNTEAL
TRBJ2-5	TRBV5-1	NA	ASSPRLAGGHETQY
TRBJ1-5	TRBV2	NA	ASSDGEGWQPQH
TRBJ1-1	TRBV19	NA	ASSMGTGLMAEAF
TRBJ1-6	TRBV2	NA	ASSGTVSSYNSPLH
TRBJ2-1	TRBV4-3	NA	ASSQDWWLAVSPGNEQF
TRBJ2-3	TRBV5-6	NA	ASSLTLTQY
TRBJ1-5	TRBV27	NA	ASSIDGSLNSNQPQH
TRBJ2-5	TRBV24-1	NA	ATSDLTGDSGETQY
TRBJ2-2	TRBV7-2	NA	ASSSLRNRGNTGELF
TRBJ2-1	TRBV6-4	NA	ASSKTSDYNEQF
TRBJ2-7	TRBV5-1	NA	ASSSGQGRAYEQY
TRBJ1-2	TRBV6-1	NA	ASSERADRSNYGYT
TRBJ2-7	TRBV28	NA	ASSDSGFSYEQY
TRBJ2-7	TRBV5-6	NA	ASSSRNSGSVYEQY
TRBJ1-4	TRBV5-1	NA	ASSSTPGQGPNEKLF
TRBJ1-1	TRBV12-5	NA	ASGPRTENTEAF
TRBJ1-4	TRBV9	once	ASSRMGGRDEKLF
TRBJ1-2	TRBV5-1	NA	ASSLGDTGGGYT
TRBJ1-1	TRBV30	NA	AWTKGQLRNEAF
TRBJ2-7	TRBV3-1/TRBV3-2	NA	ASSPGRGRAGGRSYEQY
TRBJ2-2	TRBV11-2	once	ASSRTGSDSGELF
TRBJ2-1	TRBV6-2/TRBV6-3	NA	ASSYLVAGSGEQF
TRBJ1-1	TRBV27	NA	ASRDRATTF
TRBJ1-5	TRBV9	NA	ASSPGDNLSNQPQH
TRBJ1-2	TRBV18	NA	ASSPQMIDGTTNYGYT